Sequencing of this T cell receptor (beta chain) was carried out in a study of cytomegalovirus exposure and HLA in healthy donors. The wider study: Later analysis reported that the 110 or so validation repertoires shared the platform of the 650 to 700 first-cohort repertoires. General study results and limits: The classifier reportedly diagnosed cytomegalovirus status with high specificity and sensitivity.

Repertoires were generated with immunoSEQ multiplex PCR, while TCRdb's copy carries only in-frame clones and drops some. The sample includes roughly 100,000 clones, around 96% of them seen just once. Trimming cost V 3 bases and J 1 base; bases outside gene matches: 3. This CDR3 spans 15 amino acids. The germline V gene encodes CDR1 SGHRS and CDR2 YFSETQ. This clone was counted only a few times. Its specificity is unknown. This receptor was identified in a woman aged 18-29 years in good health and CMV-seronegative. The chain carries TRBV5-1 and TRBJ1-4, with 7 bases fitting TRBD1. The sequencing input was PBMCs. The CDR3: CASSSQGGTNEKLFF. Written as DNA, the CDR3 is TGCGCCAGCAGCTCGCAGGGGGGAACTAATGAAAAACTGTTTTTT.